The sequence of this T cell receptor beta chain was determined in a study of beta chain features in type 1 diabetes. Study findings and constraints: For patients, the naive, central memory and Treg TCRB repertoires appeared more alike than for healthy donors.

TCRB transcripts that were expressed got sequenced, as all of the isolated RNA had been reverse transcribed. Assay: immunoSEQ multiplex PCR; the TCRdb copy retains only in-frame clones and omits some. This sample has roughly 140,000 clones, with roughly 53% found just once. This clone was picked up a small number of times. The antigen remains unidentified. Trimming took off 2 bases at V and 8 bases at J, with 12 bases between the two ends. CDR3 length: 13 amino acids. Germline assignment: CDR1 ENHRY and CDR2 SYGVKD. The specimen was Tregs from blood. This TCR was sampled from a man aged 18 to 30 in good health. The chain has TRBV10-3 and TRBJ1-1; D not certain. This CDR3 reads CAISERDQTEAFF. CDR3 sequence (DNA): TGTGCCATCAGTGAGCGGGATCAGACCGAAGCTTTCTTT.